Here is one T cell receptor beta chain with its context. As handled by the study authors: Reference gene primer amplification gave nucleated cell count estimates. The assay was immunoSEQ multiplex PCR, and TCRdb's table has in-frame clones only and misses some. V and J calls and clone size are given by that table; D and trimming were obtained from the DNA. Among about 70,000 clones listed, more than 75% were seen once. This entry belongs to a study of blood T cell repertoires in COVID-19. About the research overall: The origin of the acute and convalescent COVID-19 samples was the United States, Italy and Spain. PBMCs, B-cell-depleted T cells, or T cells provided the cDNA or gDNA that made up the material.

This clonotype was obtained from a human donor in a cohort sampled during active COVID-19. Sequencing was carried out using peripheral blood.

CDR3 sequence reads: CAINRDRGDLGRGISGNTIYF. The CDR3 DNA reads as TGTGCCATCAACCGGGACAGGGGAGATCTAGGCCGTGGTATATCTGGAAACACCATATATTTT. V usage is TRBV10-3 and J usage is TRBJ1-3, with TRBD1 matching 10 bases. CDR3 length: 21 residues. Germline V gives CDR1 ENHRY, CDR2 SYGVKD. The ends lost 7 bases at V and 1 base at J; junction bases unmatched: 22.